These 22 T cell receptor beta chains share one sample of origin, sequenced in a study of T cells in Graves' hyperthyroidism and ophthalmopathy. RNA transcripts yielded amplified TCR beta CDR3 regions. With the HTBI primer set, the TCR CDR3 went through a first round of RT-PCR. TCRdb independently ran MiXCR on the multiplex PCR reads; one entry per CDR3 protein. This repertoire shows roughly 400,000 distinct CDR3 sequences, about 14% found once; its top ten account for 25% to 30%. Sequenced: blood. These TCRs come from a man between 45 and 60 years old with Graves' ophthalmopathy.

This clonotype came up a few times. The CDR3 DNA is TGTGCCACCAGTGACGACGCAAACTCTGGAAACACCATATATTTT. Its protein product is CATSDDANSGNTIYF. The J gene is TRBJ1-3, the V gene TRBV24-1; D ambiguous. Deletions cut 4 bases from V and 0 bases from J, with 9 bases between. The CDR3 contains 15 residues. Germline CDR1 and CDR2: KGHDR and SFDVKD.

This clonotype was seen a few times. The rearrangement joins TRBV6-5 to TRBJ2-1, with 9 bases identical to TRBD1. The germline CDR1 and CDR2 sequences are MNHEY and SVGAGI. With V trimmed by 7 bases and J by 4 bases, 8 bases remained unmatched. The CDR3 is 15 amino acids. The CDR3 DNA sequence: TGTGCCAGCATTTCCACAGGGGGCCGGTACAATGAGCAGTTCTTC. Translating it yields CASISTGGRYNEQFF.

The sample holds many counts of this clonotype. V is TRBV12-3 or TRBV12-4 and J is TRBJ1-5, with 7 bases that match TRBD1. After removal of 1 base from V and 0 bases from J, the junction contained 3 bases not matched to a gene. The CDR3 spans 16 residues. Written as DNA, the CDR3 is TGTGCCAGCAGTTTAGGGGGACAGCATAGCAATCAGCCCCAGCATTTT. Translating it yields CASSLGGQHSNQPQHF.

This clonotype has more than one count but fewer than ten. This rearrangement joins TRBV7-8 to TRBJ2-5; D gene ambiguous. The CDR3 loop spans 12 amino acids. Germline-derived CDR1 and CDR2 are SGHVS and FQNEAQ. Trimming took 4 bases from V and 5 from J, leaving 8 bases between them. This chain's CDR3 is CASSSREETQYF. CDR3 in DNA: TGTGCCAGCAGCTCCCGAGAGGAGACCCAGTACTTC.

This clonotype showed up just a few times. The chain has TRBV4-1 and TRBJ1-3, with 9 bases matching TRBD1. Germline V gene lookup returns CDR1 MGHRA and CDR2 YSYEKL. This CDR3 spans 14 amino acids. Losses at the gene ends were 4 bases for V and 8 bases for J; bases not matched to a gene: 6. CDR3 loop: CASSLRQGGHTIYF. Here the CDR3 DNA reads TGCGCCAGCAGCCTCAGACAGGGGGGACACACCATATATTTT.

This clonotype was counted between two and nine times. The rearrangement links TRBV24-1 to TRBJ2-2; D unclear. V lost 1 base, J lost 3 bases, and 5 bases lay in between. CDR1 and CDR2 from the germline V gene are KGHDR and SFDVKD. The CDR3 contains 14 residues. The CDR3 bases are TGTGCCACCAGTGATTTCGGACACACCGGGGAGCTGTTTTTT. Its protein is CATSDFGHTGELFF.

About this clonotype: With a much larger clone just one base away, this may be a read error. The gene calls are TRBV20-1 and TRBJ2-1; D is possibly TRBD1 or TRBD2 (6 bases each). The J call may be in error: the DNA end matches TRBJ2-7 better. CDR1 DFQATT and CDR2 SNEGSKA come from the germline V gene (reference sequence). The CDR3 loop spans 17 amino acids. For the CDR3, the DNA is TGCAGTGCAAAAAGGGGGGTGGTTCCGAGCTCCTACAATGAGCAGTACTTC. Translated: CSAKRGVVPSSYNEQYF.

V is TRBV28 and J is TRBJ2-3; D might be TRBD1 or TRBD2, each matching 5 bases. CDR3 length: 14 residues. Trimming took off 5 bases at V and 0 bases at J, with 9 bases between the two ends. Germline CDR1 MDHEN, CDR2 SYDVKM. The CDR3 region is CASSGTPSTDTQYF. The CDR3 coding sequence is TGTGCCAGCAGTGGGACCCCAAGCACAGATACGCAGTATTTT. The variable domain in full, completed from reference TRBV28 and TRBJ2-3, reads DVKVTQSSRYLVKRTGEKVFLECVQDMDHENMFWYRQDPGLGLRLIYFSYDVKMKEKGDIPEGYSVSREKKERFSLILESASTNQTSMYLCASSGTPSTDTQYFGPGTRLTVL.

The rearrangement uses TRBV19 and TRBJ2-7; a possible D gene is TRBD2 (5 bases). The germline CDR1 and CDR2 sequences are LNHDA and SQIVND (reference sequence). The ends were cut back, 5 bases at V and 6 bases at J, with 14 bases in the middle. The CDR3 spans 13 residues. CDR3 loop: CASSAWTSAEQYF. The CDR3 nucleotides are TGTGCCAGTAGTGCCTGGACTTCTGCCGAGCAGTACTTC.

This clonotype has at least ten counts. The chain links TRBV20-1 to TRBJ2-7; D not certain. Germline loops: CDR1 DFQATT, CDR2 SNEGSKA (reference sequence). V lost 6 bases and J 1 base, leaving 16 bases between the germline ends. CDR3 length: 14 amino acids. The CDR3 bases are TGCAGTGCGCCCCCATTTTTGGGGTCCTACGAGCAGTACTTC. Translating it yields CSAPPFLGSYEQYF.

Concerning this clonotype: A much larger clone differs by one base, so this may be a read error. In DNA form, the CDR3 reads TGTGCCTGCAGCTTAGATATTTGGGCCGGCGGGCAGTTCTTC. Translating it yields CACSLDIWAGGQFF. The chain joins TRBV11-2 to TRBJ2-1; D not resolved. This CDR3 is 14 amino acids long. Germline V CDR1 and CDR2: SGHAT, FQNNGV.

In this sample, this clonotype turned up a few times. The chain couples TRBV7-9 to TRBJ2-3; D gene unclear. Trimming removed 3 bases from V and 6 bases from J, with 7 bases in between. This CDR3 contains 12 residues. In germline, CDR1 is SEHNR, CDR2 FQNEAQ (reference sequence). In DNA, the CDR3 is TGTGCCAGCAGCTTTCAAGTTGATACGCAGTATTTT. Its protein is CASSFQVDTQYF.

This clonotype was counted at least ten times. V usage is TRBV12-3 or TRBV12-4 and J usage is TRBJ2-1; no clear D gene. There are 14 residues in the CDR3. With 2 bases removed from V and 2 bases from J, the gap between germline ends came to 7 bases. Here the CDR3 DNA reads TGTGCCAGCAGTTTATCGTCCACCTACAATGAGCAGTTCTTC. It encodes CASSLSSTYNEQFF.

This clonotype was counted between two and nine times. The V call is TRBV19, the J call TRBJ1-2; D possibly corresponds to TRBD1 (6 bases). The length of the CDR3 is 13 residues. Per the germline V gene, CDR1 is LNHDA and CDR2 is SQIVND (reference sequence). V gave up 5 bases and J gave up 8 bases, with 15 bases separating them. CDR3 loop: CASSYTSGTGYTF. In DNA, the CDR3 is TGTGCCAGTAGTTACACTTCCGGGACAGGCTACACCTTC.

This clonotype appeared many times. The V and J genes are TRBV30 and TRBJ2-1; TRBD2 might be the D (5 bases). The CDR3 runs to 16 residues. Germline values: CDR1 GTSNPN, CDR2 SVGIG (reference sequence). V lost 2 bases and J 7 bases, leaving 21 bases between the germline ends. CDR3 nucleotide sequence: TGTGCCTGGAGTCCAAATCCCCCGAGGGTGGGTAATGAGCAGTTCTTC. Amino acid sequence: CAWSPNPPRVGNEQFF.

The chain joins TRBV20-1 to TRBJ2-7; 10 positions match TRBD2. J gave up 0 bases and V 2 bases, and 7 bases lay outside the gene matches. The CDR3 is 16 residues long. CDR1 DFQATT and CDR2 SNEGSKA come from the germline V gene (reference sequence). The CDR3 nucleotides are TGCAGTGCTAGAAAAACTAGCGGGACCTCCTCCTACGAGCAGTACTTC. Translation: CSARKTSGTSSYEQYF.

The chain joins TRBV9 to TRBJ2-1, with a weak D call TRBD2 (6 bases). This CDR3 region has 15 residues. V lost 2 bases, J lost 3 bases, and 12 bases lay in between. CDR1 SGDLS and CDR2 YYNGEE come from the germline V gene. CDR3 nucleotides: TGTGCCAGCAGCGTGGTAGCGGAAATCTACAATGAGCAGTTCTTC. Protein: CASSVVAEIYNEQFF.

The J gene is TRBJ2-2, the V gene TRBV5-4; TRBD2 aligns across 8 bases. Unmatched junction bases numbered 4, after V lost 4 bases and J lost 2 bases. The germline CDR1 and CDR2 sequences are SGHNT and YYREEE (reference sequence). The CDR3 length is 15 residues. CDR3 in amino acids: CASSISGRNTGELFF. DNA for the CDR3: TGTGCCAGCAGCATAAGCGGGAGAAACACCGGGGAGCTGTTTTTT.

The table lists this clonotype with many counts. The chain recombines TRBV6-1 with TRBJ1-1, with D maybe TRBD1 (5 bases). V was clipped by 6 bases and J by 0 bases, with 8 bases between them. The CDR3 has 13 amino acids. Germline CDR1 is MNHNS and CDR2 is SASEGT. CDR3 region: CASRETVNTEAFF. DNA of the CDR3: TGTGCCAGCAGAGAGACAGTGAACACTGAAGCTTTCTTT.

This clonotype has at least ten counts. The J gene is TRBJ2-7, the V gene TRBV10-3; a possible D gene is TRBD2 (6 bases). Trimming cost V 9 bases and J 0 bases, with 15 bases left between them. From germline, CDR1 is ENHRY and CDR2 SYGVKD. The CDR3 is made up of 14 amino acids. CDR3: CAMALGGFSYEQYF. Written as DNA, the CDR3 is TGTGCCATGGCCCTAGGAGGGTTCTCCTACGAGCAGTACTTC.

This clonotype was found many times. The gene calls are TRBV3-1 and TRBJ2-7; 7 bases match TRBD1. Germline V CDR1 and CDR2: LGHDT, YNNKEL (reference sequence). CDR3 length: 16 amino acids. The J segment lost 2 bases and the V segment lost 2 bases, leaving 9 bases of the junction unmatched. CDR3: CASSQRVGQGAYEQYF. CDR3 DNA: TGTGCCAGCAGCCAAAGAGTGGGGCAGGGGGCCTACGAGCAGTACTTC.

CDR3 coding DNA: TGCGCCAGCAGCTTGACCAGACTAGCGGGAGGGCCGGTTGAGCAGTTCTTC. It yields the protein CASSLTRLAGGPVEQFF. The J gene is TRBJ2-1, the V gene TRBV5-1; 14 nucleotides line up with TRBD2. Losses at the gene ends were 1 base for V and 9 bases for J; bases not matched to a gene: 9. This CDR3 is 17 amino acids long. Germline CDR1 and CDR2: SGHRS and YFSETQ. The full variable domain, rest sourced from reference TRBV5-1 and TRBJ2-1, is KAGVTQTPRYLIKTRGQQVTLSCSPISGHRSVSWYQQTPGQGLQFLFEYFSETQRNKGNFPGRFSGRQFSNSRSEMNVSTLELGDSALYLCASSLTRLAGGPVEQFFGPGTRLTVL.